This is a list of T cell receptor beta chains from one sample in a study of control samples from healthy donors and cancer patients. The protocol was immunoSEQ multiplex PCR, while the TCRdb copy is restricted to in-frame clones and leaves out a portion. The top ten clones hold about 11% of a sample with over 110,000 clones, 92% of them seen once. The sample consisted of blood. The receptors shown here come from a man aged 25 to 40 in good health. Both conserved end residues are part of each CDR3. Fields, in order: clone size, J gene, D gene, V gene, CDR3 DNA, CDR3 protein. The D gene is left open where the match is weak. Only part of the rows carry a size: once, few, many, or a class if the clone is expanded.

NA	TRBJ1-6	NA	TRBV19	TGTGCCAGTAGTCTCGTGGACAGTCGCGATTCACCCCTCCACTTT	CASSLVDSRDSPLHF
NA	TRBJ2-7	NA	TRBV5-1	TGCGCCAGCAGCCCCGGACCCCTAACTGATAATTACGAGCAGTACTTC	CASSPGPLTDNYEQYF
NA	TRBJ2-3	TRBD2	TRBV10-2	TGCGCCAGCAGTCTCCTAGCGGGAATTAGCACAGATACGCAGTATTTT	CASSLLAGISTDTQYF
NA	TRBJ2-6	NA	TRBV28	TGTGCCTGCAACTGGGCTGGGGCCAACGTCCTGACTTTC	CACNWAGANVLTF
NA	TRBJ1-4	NA	TRBV10-3	TGTGCCATCAGTGAGTCTGGATGGGGAGGTGAAAAACTGTTTTTT	CAISESGWGGEKLFF
NA	TRBJ1-1	NA	TRBV28	TGTGCCAGCAGACTTGCAGGTGAAGCTTTCTTT	CASRLAGEAFF
NA	TRBJ1-3	NA	TRBV10-3	TGTGCCATCAGTGGGACCCACCGGGCCGACTCTGGAAACACCATATATTTT	CAISGTHRADSGNTIYF
NA	TRBJ2-3	NA	TRBV7-9	TGTGCCAGCAGCTCGATCAGTGGGTCTAAGGATACGCAGTATTTT	CASSSISGSKDTQYF
NA	TRBJ2-1	NA	TRBV2	TGTGCCAGCAGTGAAGAAGCGGCCTTCTACAATGAGCAGTTCTTC	CASSEEAAFYNEQFF
NA	TRBJ2-1	NA	TRBV11-3	TGTGCCAGCAGCTTAGGAGGGGGGGCCCCGGGACAAACCTACAATGAGCAGTTCTTC	CASSLGGGAPGQTYNEQFF
few	TRBJ1-2	TRBD1	TRBV5-6	TGTGCCAGCAGTCTCATACCGGGACAGGGTGGCTACACCTTC	CASSLIPGQGGYTF
NA	TRBJ2-2	NA	TRBV19	TGTGCCAGTAGTATAGTAAGGAACACCGGGGAGCTGTTTTTT	CASSIVRNTGELFF
NA	TRBJ1-1	NA	TRBV2	TGTGCCAGCAGCGGTTGGGGCGGTAGCACTGAAGCTTTCTTT	CASSGWGGSTEAFF
NA	TRBJ2-1	TRBD2	TRBV28	TGTGCCAGCAGTCCCTGGGGGACTAGCGGATACAATGAGCAGTTCTTC	CASSPWGTSGYNEQFF
NA	TRBJ2-7	TRBD2	TRBV19	TGTGCCAGTAGTATAGCCGGGACTAGCGGGAGTTACGAGCAGTACTTC	CASSIAGTSGSYEQYF
NA	TRBJ2-2	NA	TRBV7-6	TGTGCCAGCAGCTTTATAGGGGGGCAAGGGACCGGGGAGCTGTTTTTT	CASSFIGGQGTGELFF
NA	TRBJ2-3	TRBD2	TRBV6-1	TGTGCCAGCAGTGACCCAGCGGGAGTGGCAGATACGCAGTATTTT	CASSDPAGVADTQYF
NA	TRBJ2-3	TRBD2	TRBV4-2	TGTGCCAGCAGCCCCAAAGGACTAGCGGGGCACACAGATACGCAGTATTTT	CASSPKGLAGHTDTQYF
NA	TRBJ2-5	TRBD2	TRBV2	TGTGCCAGCAATGTAGCGGGAGCTCGGGAGACCCAGTACTTC	CASNVAGARETQYF
NA	TRBJ1-1	NA	TRBV7-9	TGTGCCAGCAGCCAAATGGGGGGAAACACTGAAGCTTTCTTT	CASSQMGGNTEAFF
NA	TRBJ1-4	TRBD1	TRBV5-1	TGCGCCAGCAGCTCTGGACAGGCGACAACTAATGAAAAACTGTTTTTT	CASSSGQATTNEKLFF
NA	TRBJ2-4	TRBD1	TRBV27	TGTGCCAGCGGACCACCGCAAGTCGGGCCGGACAGGGAAATTGGCATTCAGTACTTC	CASGPPQVGPDREIGIQYF
NA	TRBJ2-7	NA	TRBV6-2/TRBV6-3	TGTGCCAGCAGTTACTCGTTGGGTGGGTACGAGCAGTACTTC	CASSYSLGGYEQYF
NA	TRBJ2-6	NA	TRBV6-5	TGTGCCAGCAGGGACTCTGGGGCCAACGTCCTGACTTTC	CASRDSGANVLTF
once	TRBJ1-1	TRBD1	TRBV27	TGTGCCAGCAGTTTTGGGGGACAGGGGAACACTGAAGCTTTCTTT	CASSFGGQGNTEAFF
NA	TRBJ1-1	NA	TRBV5-6	TGTGCCAGCAGCTTTGGGGGGCGGGTTGAAGCTTTCTTT	CASSFGGRVEAFF
NA	TRBJ2-3	NA	TRBV7-2	TGTGCCAGCAGCTTTACCGGGACTAGCACAGATACGCAGTATTTT	CASSFTGTSTDTQYF
NA	TRBJ2-1	TRBD2	TRBV7-3	TGTGCCAGCAGCCGGACTAGCGGGAGTTACAATGAGCAGTTCTTC	CASSRTSGSYNEQFF
NA	TRBJ1-3	TRBD1	TRBV10-3	TGTGCCATCAGGAAGGACAGGGGAAGCTCTGGAAACACCATATATTTT	CAIRKDRGSSGNTIYF
NA	TRBJ2-3	NA	TRBV11-2	TGTGCCAGCAGCTCACCCGGCCTAGCTGTCACAGATACGCAGTATTTT	CASSSPGLAVTDTQYF
NA	TRBJ1-1	NA	TRBV2	TGTGCCAGCAGTGAGGGGGGGCTTGGCACTGAAGCTTTCTTT	CASSEGGLGTEAFF
NA	TRBJ1-1	TRBD1	TRBV30	TGTGCCTGGAGTGTTCCCAGGGGGAGACGGACTGAAGCTTTCTTT	CAWSVPRGRRTEAFF
NA	TRBJ2-5	NA	TRBV5-1	TGCGCCAGCAGCTTGTACGCAGAGACCCAGTACTTC	CASSLYAETQYF
once	TRBJ2-7	TRBD2	TRBV9	TGTGCCAGCAGCCTAGCGGGGGGTTCCTACGAGCAGTACTTC	CASSLAGGSYEQYF
NA	TRBJ1-2	TRBD1	TRBV11-2	TGTGCCAGCAGCCCGGGACAGGGCGTGGAAGGCTACACCTTC	CASSPGQGVEGYTF
NA	TRBJ2-1	TRBD2	TRBV19	TGTGCCAGTAGTATAAACGGGGGACTAGCGGGACCGTACAATGAGCAGTTCTTC	CASSINGGLAGPYNEQFF
NA	TRBJ1-4	NA	TRBV24-1	TGTGCCACCAGTGGGGGCTCAACTAATGAAAAACTGTTTTTT	CATSGGSTNEKLFF
NA	TRBJ1-5	NA	TRBV9	TGTGCCAGCAGCCCTTCGCAGGGCTATCAGCCCCAGCATTTT	CASSPSQGYQPQHF
once	TRBJ2-5	TRBD2	TRBV7-2	TGTGCCAGCAGTCGTAGCGGCGGGAGGGAGACCCAGTACTTC	CASSRSGGRETQYF
NA	TRBJ2-2	TRBD2	TRBV9	TGTGCCAGCAGCGTACGCTCTAGCGGGAACACCGGGGAGCTGTTTTTT	CASSVRSSGNTGELFF
once	TRBJ1-5	NA	TRBV24-1	TGTGCCACCAGTGAGAAGTTGGCGAATCAGCCCCAGCATTTT	CATSEKLANQPQHF
NA	TRBJ1-5	NA	TRBV27	TGTGCCAGCAGTTTTGGGGGTAGCAATCAGCCCCAGCATTTT	CASSFGGSNQPQHF
NA	TRBJ1-2	TRBD1	TRBV11-2	TGTGCCAGCAGCTTAGGAGGACAGGGACGGCAAGGCTACACCTTC	CASSLGGQGRQGYTF
once	TRBJ2-5	NA	TRBV24-1	TGTGCCACCAGTCCTGAGCTCGGGGAACCCCAGTACTTC	CATSPELGEPQYF
NA	TRBJ1-2	NA	TRBV4-1	TGCGCCAGCAGCCAAGAGATAGCCGGGGCGGGTGGCTACACCTTC	CASSQEIAGAGGYTF
NA	TRBJ2-2	TRBD1	TRBV28	TGTGCCAGCAGCCTACAGGGGTCCATTAACACCGGGGAGCTGTTTTTT	CASSLQGSINTGELFF
NA	TRBJ1-5	NA	TRBV6-5	TGTGCCAGCAGTTACTCGTTTAAGGGTCAGCCCCAGCATTTT	CASSYSFKGQPQHF
once	TRBJ2-2	NA	TRBV25-1	TGTGCCAGCAGTGAAGGAGGAACCGGGGAGCTGTTTTTT	CASSEGGTGELFF
NA	TRBJ1-1	TRBD1	TRBV18	TGTGCCAGCTCACCTCCACACAGGGGAGGCGATGAAGCTTTCTTT	CASSPPHRGGDEAFF
NA	TRBJ2-1	TRBD2	TRBV12-5	TGTGCTAGTGGTCCCAACGGACTAGCGGGAGCCCAGTTCTTC	CASGPNGLAGAQFF
NA	TRBJ1-4	TRBD1	TRBV28	TGTGCCAGCAGTCTGAGGACAGGGGGCGTAAAACTGTTTTTT	CASSLRTGGVKLFF
NA	TRBJ2-7	TRBD2	TRBV7-9	TGTGCCAGCAGCCAAACTAGCGGGAGCACGGGCGAGCAGTACTTC	CASSQTSGSTGEQYF
NA	TRBJ1-6	NA	TRBV20-1	TGCAGTGCTAGTCGTCAGAATAATTCACCCCTCCACTTT	CSASRQNNSPLHF
NA	TRBJ2-7	TRBD2	TRBV30	TGTGCCTGGACTAGCGGGAGTTACGAGCAGTACTTC	CAWTSGSYEQYF
NA	TRBJ2-3	NA	TRBV24-1	TGTGCCACCGAGGGTGGGGGTGGCACAGATACGCAGTATTTT	CATEGGGGTDTQYF
NA	TRBJ2-7	NA	TRBV27	TGTGCCAGCAGTGCGACAGGACCCTCCTACGAGCAGTACTTC	CASSATGPSYEQYF
NA	TRBJ1-1	NA	TRBV19	TGTGCCAGTAGAAGGACAGCAGCGAACACTGAAGCTTTCTTT	CASRRTAANTEAFF
once	TRBJ2-1	NA	TRBV10-3	TGTGCCATCGGGGACACGTTCTACAATGAGCAGTTCTTC	CAIGDTFYNEQFF
NA	TRBJ2-2	NA	TRBV7-2	TGTGCCAGCAGCTTGATGGTTTCCGGGGAGCTGTTTTTT	CASSLMVSGELFF